Below are 23 T cell receptor beta chains sequenced from a single sample in a study of siplizumab effects on memory and regulatory T cells. The data were produced by immunoSEQ multiplex PCR, yet TCRdb's version contains in-frame clones alone and is incomplete. The data show approximately 94,000 clones, about 94% seen once. The sequenced sample was non-Treg CD4+ T cells sorted from blood. The source is a human donor in good health.

The chain has TRBV9 and TRBJ1-2; D might be TRBD1 (6 bases). From germline, CDR1 is SGDLS and CDR2 YYNGEE. CDR3 length equals 15 residues. V gave up 0 bases and J gave up 0 bases, with 9 bases separating them. This chain's CDR3 is CASSVAWTANYGYTF. For the CDR3, the DNA is TGTGCCAGCAGCGTAGCCTGGACAGCTAACTATGGCTACACCTTC.

The CDR3 spells CASSWTSGLNTGELFF. The CDR3 nucleotides read TGTGCCAGCAGCTGGACTAGCGGATTGAACACCGGGGAGCTGTTTTTT. The V gene is TRBV11-2, the J gene TRBJ2-2; 10 nucleotides agree with TRBD2. CDR3 length equals 16 residues. J lost 1 base, V lost 4 bases, and 3 bases had no gene match. The germline CDR1 and CDR2 sequences are SGHAT and FQNNGV.

This clone was detected only once. The chain combines TRBV7-3 with TRBJ2-1; TRBD2 might be the D (5 bases). Germline CDR1 reads SGHTA; CDR2 reads FQGTGA. Trimming removed 5 bases at V and 8 bases at J, with 13 bases between. The CDR3 contains 13 residues. DNA of the CDR3: TGTGCCAGCAGCAACGGACTCCCCGATGAGCAGTTCTTC. Protein sequence: CASSNGLPDEQFF.

This chain connects TRBV27 to TRBJ2-7, with 9 bases identical to TRBD1. CDR3 length: 15 residues. CDR1 is MNHEY, CDR2 SMNVEV, per germline (reference sequence). V dropped 5 bases and J dropped 5; count of bases not matched to a gene: 10. DNA for the CDR3: TGTGCCAGCAGTGGGACAGGGAGCGGGGAGAACGAGCAGTACTTC. Translating it yields CASSGTGSGENEQYF.

The chain recombines TRBV7-3 with TRBJ2-7; unclear D gene. Germline V gene sequence: CDR1 SGHTA, CDR2 FQGTGA. V lost 1 base and J lost 3, with 1 base in between. This CDR3 is built from 11 residues. The CDR3 nucleotides read TGTGCCAGCAGCTTAAGCTACGAGCAGTACTTC. It is translated as CASSLSYEQYF.

The rearrangement joins TRBV18 to TRBJ1-5, with D perhaps matching TRBD1 (6 bases). Germline V gene lookup returns CDR1 KGHSH and CDR2 LQKENI. The ends were cut back, 0 bases at V and 4 bases at J, with 13 bases in the middle. This CDR3 spans 16 amino acids. The CDR3 DNA follows: TGTGCCAGCTCACCACCGACGGGACACAGGAATCAGCCCCAGCATTTT. Protein sequence: CASSPPTGHRNQPQHF.

This chain uses TRBV19 with TRBJ2-2; possible D gene TRBD2, 6 bases. Trimming took 3 bases from V and 2 from J, leaving 16 bases between them. The CDR3 is 17 residues long. CDR1 LNHDA and CDR2 SQIVND come from the germline V gene (reference sequence). In DNA, the CDR3 is TGTGCCAGTAGTATCCGGGCGGGGCAGGACAACACCGGGGAGCTGTTTTTT. Translation: CASSIRAGQDNTGELFF.

The chain uses TRBV19 and TRBJ2-7, with 7 bases aligning to TRBD1. The CDR3 is 14 amino acids. Germline values: CDR1 LNHDA, CDR2 SQIVND (reference sequence). V trimming: 6 bases; J trimming: 1 base; junction bases outside the gene matches: 6. The CDR3 region has the DNA TGTGCCAGTAGATTCGACAGGGCTTCCTACGAGCAGTACTTC. It is translated as CASRFDRASYEQYF.

V gene TRBV5-1 combines with J gene TRBJ2-1; TRBD1 aligns across 11 bases. CDR1 and CDR2 (germline): SGHRS, YFSETQ. J gave up 7 bases and V 4 bases, and 4 bases lay outside the gene matches. This CDR3 region has 14 residues. CDR3 in amino acids: CASSRDRGENEQFF. The CDR3 DNA follows: TGCGCCAGCAGCCGGGACAGGGGGGAAAATGAGCAGTTCTTC.

This chain joins TRBV7-9 and TRBJ1-4; D not resolved. CDR3 length equals 13 residues. The V end was cut by 1 base, the J end by 6 bases, with 6 bases between. CDR1 and CDR2 from the germline V gene are SEHNR and FQNEAQ (reference sequence). The CDR3: CASSLVGDEKLFF. CDR3 nucleotide sequence: TGTGCCAGCAGCTTAGTTGGGGATGAAAAACTGTTTTTT.

The chain employs TRBV5-1 and TRBJ2-7, with 9 bases aligning to TRBD1. V was clipped by 6 bases and J by 4 bases; unmatched bases: 14. The CDR3 is 16 residues long. The germline V gene has CDR1 SGHRS and CDR2 YFSETQ. The CDR3 reads CASNSKTGTGTYEQYF. In DNA form, the CDR3 reads TGCGCCAGCAACTCGAAGACCGGGACAGGGACTTACGAGCAGTACTTC.

The chain links TRBV6-1 to TRBJ2-4, with a tentative D call TRBD2 (7 bases). The V end lost 10 bases, the J end lost 9 bases, and 16 bases lay between the germline ends. The CDR3 runs to 12 residues. CDR1 is MNHNS and CDR2 is SASEGT in the germline V gene. The CDR3, as DNA: TGTGCCACGACGGGGGGCTCTAGCATTCAGTACTTC. Protein sequence: CATTGGSSIQYF.

As DNA, the CDR3 is TGTGCCAGCAGCCAAGTTACTAGCGGGAGCTCCTACGAGCAGTACTTC. Translated: CASSQVTSGSSYEQYF. The rearrangement uses TRBV4-2 and TRBJ2-5, with 11 bases identical to TRBD2. The J call could be wrong; TRBJ2-7 is a better fit for the DNA end. The germline V gene has CDR1 LGHNA and CDR2 YNFKEQ. CDR3 length: 16 residues.

The genes are TRBV6-6 and TRBJ1-2; no firm D call. This CDR3 is 13 amino acids long. The germline CDR1 and CDR2 sequences are MNHNY and SVGAGI (reference sequence). V shed 6 bases and J shed 8 bases, with 16 bases lying between them. CDR3 region: CASSQELPLGYTF. In DNA, the CDR3 is TGTGCCAGCAGCCAAGAATTACCTTTGGGCTACACCTTC.

The chain couples TRBV27 to TRBJ1-5; no definite D call. The CDR3 has 13 amino acids. Germline V gene lookup returns CDR1 MNHEY and CDR2 SMNVEV (reference sequence). Trimming shortened V by 2 bases and J by 2 bases, and 4 bases separated the two germline ends. For the CDR3, the DNA is TGTGCCAGCAGTTTAAACGGCAATCAGCCCCAGCATTTT. Protein: CASSLNGNQPQHF.

The chain is built from TRBV2 and TRBJ2-1; D is perhaps TRBD1 or TRBD2 (5 bases each). V gave up 4 bases and J gave up 5 bases, with 21 bases separating them. This CDR3 region has 17 residues. Germline V CDR1 and CDR2: SNHLY, FYNNEI. The CDR3: CASSVVGTPKRHNEQFF. The CDR3 nucleotides read TGTGCCAGCAGTGTCGTTGGGACCCCGAAACGACACAATGAGCAGTTCTTC.

The rearrangement links TRBV9 to TRBJ2-5; D possibly uses TRBD1 or TRBD2 (5 bases each). This CDR3 is 16 amino acids long. Germline V CDR1 and CDR2: SGDLS, YYNGEE. Trimming took off 0 bases at V and 0 bases at J, with 12 bases between the two ends. This CDR3 reads CASSVGSGGHQETQYF. The CDR3 nucleotides read TGTGCCAGCAGCGTAGGGAGTGGGGGACACCAAGAGACCCAGTACTTC. The variable domain in full, completed from reference TRBV9 and TRBJ2-5, reads DSGVTQTPKHLITATGQRVTLRCSPRSGDLSVYWYQQSLDQGLQFLIQYYNGEERAKGNILERFSAQQFPDLHSELNLSSLELGDSALYFCASSVGSGGHQETQYFGPGTRLLVL.

The chain uses TRBV9 and TRBJ2-2; D gene unclear. V was trimmed by 4 bases and J by 1 base, leaving 11 bases between them. Germline-derived CDR1 and CDR2 are SGDLS and YYNGEE. The CDR3 is made up of 15 amino acids. Here the CDR3 DNA reads TGTGCCAGCAGCCCAAGAGCAGAGAACACCGGGGAGCTGTTTTTT. Protein: CASSPRAENTGELFF.

The chain has TRBV6-5 and TRBJ1-1; D call uncertain. Germline V lookup: CDR1 MNHEY, CDR2 SVGAGI. The CDR3 has 13 amino acids. Trimming removed 6 bases from V and 1 base from J, with 9 bases in between. The CDR3 bases are TGTGCCAGCAGGACCCCGAAGAACACTGAAGCTTTCTTT. Translation gives CASRTPKNTEAFF.

The rearrangement links TRBV28 to TRBJ1-1, with TRBD1 identical over 8 bases. CDR3 size: 14 residues. The germline CDR1 and CDR2 sequences are MDHEN and SYDVKM. Germline trimming cut 6 bases from V and 3 bases from J; bases unmatched to any gene: 6. The CDR3 loop is CASRLTGVDTEAFF. Here the CDR3 DNA reads TGTGCCAGCAGATTGACAGGGGTGGACACTGAAGCTTTCTTT.

The genes are TRBV12-5 and TRBJ2-4; 7 nucleotides line up with TRBD2. This CDR3 region has 15 residues. In germline, CDR1 is LGHNT, CDR2 FRNRAP. V shed 1 base and J 9 bases; nucleotides not matched to a gene: 9. CDR3 DNA: TGTGCTAGTGGTTTGGCCGGGACTACCCGGGGCATTCAGTACTTC. Residues: CASGLAGTTRGIQYF. Combining the CDR3 with reference TRBV12-5 and TRBJ2-4 gives the whole variable domain DARVTQTPRHKVTEMGQEVTMRCQPILGHNTVFWYRQTMMQGLELLAYFRNRAPLDDSGMPKDRFSAEMPDATLATLKIQPSEPRDSAVYFCASGLAGTTRGIQYFGAGTRLSVL.

V usage is TRBV5-4 and J usage is TRBJ1-2; D is ambiguous. Germline CDR1 is SGHNT and CDR2 is YYREEE (reference sequence). The CDR3 sequence is 15 residues long. Trimming stripped 6 bases from V and 7 bases from J, with 22 bases between. Here the CDR3 DNA reads TGTGCCAGCATAAATAGGAGTCGCCAAAAAGGTGGCTACACCTTC. The encoded protein is CASINRSRQKGGYTF.

The chain joins TRBV5-1 to TRBJ2-3, with TRBD2 matching 9 bases. J gave up 2 bases and V 9 bases, and 7 bases lay outside the gene matches. Looked up from germline, CDR1 is SGHRS and CDR2 is YFSETQ. This CDR3 region has 14 residues. The CDR3 DNA sequence: TGCGCCACCAATAGCGGGAGATACACAGATACGCAGTATTTT. Translated: CATNSGRYTDTQYF. Variable domain in full (rest from reference TRBV5-1 and TRBJ2-3): KAGVTQTPRYLIKTRGQQVTLSCSPISGHRSVSWYQQTPGQGLQFLFEYFSETQRNKGNFPGRFSGRQFSNSRSEMNVSTLELGDSALYLCATNSGRYTDTQYFGPGTRLTVL.